The rows below give T cell receptor beta chains drawn from one sample of a study of CD8 T cells in Susac syndrome. TCRdb re-called the immunoSEQ multiplex PCR reads through MiXCR, storing one row per CDR3 protein. The table records 130,000 or so distinct CDR3 sequences, around 91% of them present only once. The sequenced sample was CD8+ T cells from PBMCs. Receptors were obtained from a human donor with multiple sclerosis. The CDR3 runs from the conserved cysteine through the conserved F or W. A D gene is named only where the DNA matches it firmly.

>NA|TRBJ1-1|TRBV18
CASSRRGVTAMNTEAFF
TGTGCCAGCTCACGCAGGGGAGTAACAGCCATGAACACTGAAGCTTTCTTT
>TRBD2|TRBJ2-7|TRBV10-2
CASTPAGGPAYEQYF
TGCGCCAGCACGCCAGCGGGAGGGCCGGCCTACGAGCAGTACTTC
>TRBD1|TRBJ1-1|TRBV24-1
CATSETGGVNTEAFF
TGTGCCACCAGCGAAACAGGGGGGGTGAACACTGAAGCTTTCTTT
>NA|TRBJ2-2|TRBV29-1
CSVGTTGELFF
TGCAGCGTAGGGACAACCGGGGAGCTGTTTTTT
>NA|TRBJ1-1|TRBV27
CASSPLGGVGTEAFF
TGTGCCAGCAGTCCCCTCGGGGGGGTCGGCACTGAAGCTTTCTTT
>NA|TRBJ2-4|TRBV13
CASSLESGPRIQYF
TGTGCCAGCAGCTTAGAAAGTGGACCGAGGATTCAGTACTTC
>TRBD1|TRBJ1-1|TRBV29-1
CSPISFTGASMNTEAFF
TGCAGCCCAATCTCATTTACAGGGGCCAGCATGAACACTGAAGCTTTCTTT
>NA|TRBJ2-2|TRBV10-3
CAISERFGGHQNTGELFF
TGTGCCATCAGTGAGCGTTTTGGGGGACATCAGAACACCGGGGAGCTGTTTTTT
>NA|TRBJ2-5|TRBV25-1
CASTPRTEPGETQYF
TGTGCCAGCACTCCCAGGACAGAGCCGGGGGAGACCCAGTACTTC
>TRBD1|TRBJ1-2|TRBV9
CASSPTGGEIYGYTF
TGTGCCAGCAGCCCTACAGGGGGCGAGATCTATGGCTACACCTTC
>NA|TRBJ2-6|TRBV7-9
CASSLIEPGANVLTF
TGTGCCAGCAGCTTAATCGAACCTGGGGCCAACGTCCTGACTTTC
>NA|TRBJ1-1|TRBV9
CASSVGGGTWKMNTEAFF
TGTGCCAGCAGCGTAGGGGGTGGGACTTGGAAAATGAACACTGAAGCTTTCTTT
>TRBD1|TRBJ2-7|TRBV19
CASSGTGVYEQYF
TGTGCCAGTTCCGGGACAGGCGTTTACGAGCAGTACTTC
>NA|TRBJ1-6|TRBV4-1
CASSPGMDSPLHF
TGCGCCAGCAGCCCGGGGATGGATTCACCCCTCCACTTT
>NA|TRBJ2-7|TRBV29-1
CSVLADTSYEQYF
TGCAGCGTTTTAGCGGATACCTCCTACGAGCAGTACTTC
>NA|TRBJ1-5|TRBV12-3/TRBV12-4
CASSLDSILNQPQHF
TGTGCCAGCAGTTTAGACAGCATCCTAAATCAGCCCCAGCATTTT
>NA|TRBJ2-1|TRBV2
CARYKGSEQFF
TGTGCCAGGTACAAGGGCAGTGAGCAGTTCTTC